This TCR beta chain was sequenced in a study of T cell changes during pregnancy in multiple sclerosis. The CDR3 runs to 16 residues. Germline V gives CDR1 SGHTA, CDR2 FQGNSA. The junction had 9 bases not matched to a gene; V was cut back by 5 bases and J by 2 bases. Produced via immunoSEQ multiplex PCR; TCRdb's table is partial and in-frame only. The repertoire consists of some 70,000 clones, with 75% to 95% occurring once and the leading ten covering around 0.86%. The sample here was peripheral blood, taken in the second trimester of pregnancy. The receptor comes from a female donor with multiple sclerosis, enrolled in a pregnancy study. The chain combines TRBV7-2 with TRBJ2-7; 10 nucleotides align to TRBD2. CDR3 DNA sequence: TGTGCCAGCAGCCTTCAACTAGCGGGACCGACCTACGAGCAGTACTTC. Its protein product is CASSLQLAGPTYEQYF. Variable domain in full (rest from reference TRBV7-2 and TRBJ2-7): GAGVSQSPSNKVTEKGKDVELRCDPISGHTALYWYRQSLGQGLEFLIYFQGNSAPDKSGLPSDRFSAERTGGSVSTLTIQRTQQEDSAVYLCASSLQLAGPTYEQYFGPGTRLTVT.